Below, one T cell receptor (beta chain) is given with its context. These data are taken from a study of blood T cell repertoires in COVID-19. The overall study: Spain, Italy and the United States supplied samples that represented acute and convalescent COVID-19.

As originally analysed: Reference gene primer amplification in the assay estimated nucleated cell counts. The method was immunoSEQ multiplex PCR; TCRdb's version includes in-frame clones alone and lacks a portion of them. V and J calls and clone size come straight from that table; D and trimming were deduced from the DNA. The table has over 130,000 clones, approximately 78% seen once. This CDR3 is built from 13 residues. The germline gives CDR1 SNHLY, CDR2 FYNNEI. V was shortened by 5 bases and J by 3 bases, with 8 bases between the two germline ends. V usage is TRBV2 and J usage is TRBJ1-5; D not resolved. The TCR comes from a woman older than 75 with acute or convalescent COVID-19. The sequencing sample was made of peripheral blood. The CDR3 reads CASSNTVNQPQHF. Written as DNA, the CDR3 is TGTGCCAGCAGTAACACAGTCAATCAGCCCCAGCATTTT.